The source of this T cell receptor (beta chain) is a study of T cell responses to AZD1222 COVID-19 vaccine. The overall study: Timing groups of about 4 and about 12 weeks for second doses were pooled.

The CDR3 consists of 14 residues. The J segment lost 1 base and the V segment lost 5 bases, leaving 4 bases of the junction unmatched. Germline V CDR1 and CDR2: LGHDT, YNNKEL (reference sequence). Regarding the study as a whole: The number of AZD1222 recipients seropositive at baseline was only five or six. Dominant CD4 TCR responses targeted spike regions 160-218 and 743-854. Donors in the cohort were predominantly white British and more often female, and clonal diversity was possibly underestimated.

Produced via immunoSEQ multiplex PCR; TCRdb's table is partial and in-frame only. The table has 65,000 to 80,000 clones, 90% seen once. Of note for this clone: Its antigen is still unknown.

The clonotype comes from an adult in good health. The sample in question was peripheral blood, obtained on day 0 of AZD1222 vaccination. The chain couples TRBV3-1 (or the pseudogene TRBV3-2) to TRBJ1-1; 7 bases are shared with TRBD1. The CDR3 region has the DNA TGTGCCAGCAGCGCCCGGGACAGGAACACTGAAGCTTTCTTT. Translation: CASSARDRNTEAFF.